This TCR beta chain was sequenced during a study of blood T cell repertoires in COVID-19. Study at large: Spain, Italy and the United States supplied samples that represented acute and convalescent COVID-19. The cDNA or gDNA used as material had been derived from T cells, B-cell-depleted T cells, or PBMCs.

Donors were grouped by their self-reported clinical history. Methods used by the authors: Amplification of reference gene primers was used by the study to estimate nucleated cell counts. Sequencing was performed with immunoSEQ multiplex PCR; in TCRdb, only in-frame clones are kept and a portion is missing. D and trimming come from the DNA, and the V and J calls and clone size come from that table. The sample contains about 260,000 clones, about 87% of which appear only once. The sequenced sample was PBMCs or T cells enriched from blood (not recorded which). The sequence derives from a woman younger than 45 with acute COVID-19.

The CDR3 sequence is CASSYTQGDYNEQFF. The DNA of the CDR3 is TGTGCCAGCAGTTACACACAGGGAGACTACAATGAGCAGTTCTTC. The chain is built from TRBV6-6 and TRBJ2-1; TRBD1 is a possible D gene (6 bases). Germline-derived CDR1 and CDR2 are MNHNY and SVGAGI (reference sequence). V lost 2 bases and J lost 3, with 11 bases in between. The CDR3 spans 15 residues.